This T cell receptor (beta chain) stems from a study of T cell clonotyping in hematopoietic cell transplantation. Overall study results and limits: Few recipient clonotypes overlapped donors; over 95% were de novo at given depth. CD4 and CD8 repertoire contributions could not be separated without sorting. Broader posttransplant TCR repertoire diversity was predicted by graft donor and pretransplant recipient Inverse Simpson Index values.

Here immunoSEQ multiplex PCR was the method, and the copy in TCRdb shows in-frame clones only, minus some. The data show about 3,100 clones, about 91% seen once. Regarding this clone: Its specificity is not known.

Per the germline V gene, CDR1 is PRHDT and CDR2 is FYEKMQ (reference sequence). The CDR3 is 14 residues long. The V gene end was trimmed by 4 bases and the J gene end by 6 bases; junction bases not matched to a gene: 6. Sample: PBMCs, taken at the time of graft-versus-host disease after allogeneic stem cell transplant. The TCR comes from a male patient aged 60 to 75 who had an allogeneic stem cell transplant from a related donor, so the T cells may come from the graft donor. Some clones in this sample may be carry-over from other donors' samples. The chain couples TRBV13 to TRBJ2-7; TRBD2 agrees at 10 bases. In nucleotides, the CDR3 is TGTGCCAGCAGCTCGAGCGGGGGGGGGCTCGAGCAGTACTTC. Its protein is CASSSSGGGLEQYF.